The T cell receptor (beta chain) described here comes from a study of cytomegalovirus exposure and HLA in healthy donors. V gave up 2 bases and J gave up 6 bases; unmatched junction bases: 11. The length of the CDR3 is 17 residues. Germline V gene lookup returns CDR1 SGHTA and CDR2 FQGNSA. Whole-study findings and limits: Judged likely to be a sequencing artifact was a cluster of highly shared sequence variants. Earlier results showed most TCR beta V segments being productive about 90% or about 30% of the time. In a later analysis, several top co-occurrence clusters appeared linked to parvovirus B19, influenza, CMV and Epstein-Barr virus.

Concerning this clone: The antigen remains unidentified.

A multiplex PCR was run with 60 Vbeta primers and 13 Jbeta primers. The data were produced by immunoSEQ multiplex PCR, yet TCRdb's version contains in-frame clones alone and is incomplete. The sample spans roughly 190,000 clones; the ten largest clones claim 0.75% to 0.85%. The material sequenced was PBMCs. The chain is built from TRBV7-2 and TRBJ2-2; 8 nucleotides align to TRBD2. The clonotype was recovered from a woman in her late teens or twenties in good health and CMV-seropositive. The CDR3 nucleotides are TGTGCCAGCAGCTTATTTGTAAGACTAGCGAGCGCCGGGGAGCTGTTTTTT. It is translated as CASSLFVRLASAGELFF.